These 17 T cell receptor beta chains were sequenced from one sample in a study of T-cell reconstitution after alpha-beta-depleted transplantation in children. Unique molecular identifiers featured in how the TCRbeta library was prepared. Via MiXCR, TCRdb re-called the PCR reads, giving one row per CDR3 protein. The sample lists 250,000 to 400,000 distinct CDR3 sequences; around 25% were seen once. The starting material was PBMCs, mostly from graft donor cells, obtained 180 days after TCRalphabeta/CD19-depleted stem cell transplant. The receptor source for this set is a male patient younger than 18 who had a stem cell transplant for acute lymphoblastic leukemia, so the T cells may come from the graft donor.

This chain links TRBV13 with TRBJ2-5, with no clear D. The germline V and J ends were trimmed by 3 bases and 5 bases, with 13 bases remaining between them. Germline V CDR1 and CDR2: PRHDT, FYEKMQ (reference sequence). This CDR3 is built from 14 residues. In DNA, the CDR3 is TGTGCCAGCAGCTTCAGACTCCGCGTGGAGACCCAGTACTTC. It encodes CASSFRLRVETQYF.

The chain carries TRBV12-3 or TRBV12-4 and TRBJ2-1; D is perhaps TRBD2 (6 bases). This CDR3 has 14 amino acids. V lost 3 bases and J lost 3, with 9 bases in between. CDR3 in DNA: TGTGCCAGCAGTTTCCTAGCGAACTACAATGAGCAGTTCTTC. Its protein is CASSFLANYNEQFF.

About this clonotype itself: A read error is likely, as this CDR3 ends without the conserved phenylalanine or tryptophan. The rearrangement links TRBV3-1 to TRBJ2-1; D gene ambiguous. Between the trimmed V and J ends, which lost 4 bases and 10 bases, there was a span of 11 bases. Germline V gene data show CDR1 as LGHDT and CDR2 as YNNKEL (reference sequence). The CDR3 extends over 12 amino acids. The CDR3 protein is CASSPGRSEQFS. In DNA, the CDR3 is TGTGCCAGCAGCCCAGGTCGGTCGGAGCAGTTCTCC.

This clonotype has only a few counts. The chain's CDR3 is CASSPLGAGPSETQYF. For the CDR3, the DNA is TGTGCCAGCTCACCACTGGGGGCAGGGCCCTCGGAGACCCAGTACTTC. The chain uses TRBV18 and TRBJ2-5; TRBD1 might be the D (6 bases). The CDR3 covers 16 residues. Trimming shortened V by 1 base and J by 5 bases, and 17 bases separated the two germline ends. The germline CDR1 and CDR2 sequences are KGHSH and LQKENI.

The CDR3 DNA follows: TGTGCCAGCAGCTTAGAGACGTGGGTGGCTGAAGCTTTCTTT. It specifies CASSLETWVAEAFF. The chain employs TRBV7-2 and TRBJ1-1; the D is unclear. The CDR3 runs to 14 residues. V was clipped by 1 base and J by 6 bases, with 12 bases between them. The germline V gene has CDR1 SGHTA and CDR2 FQGNSA.

The chain employs TRBV6-5 and TRBJ2-5; either TRBD1 or TRBD2 may fit D (5 bases each). From germline, CDR1 is MNHEY and CDR2 SVGAGI. CDR3 length: 14 residues. Deletions cut 0 bases from V and 1 base from J, with 6 bases between. This chain's CDR3 is CASSYSRGQETQYF. In DNA form, the CDR3 reads TGTGCCAGCAGTTACTCGAGGGGCCAAGAGACCCAGTACTTC.

The gene calls are TRBV20-1 and TRBJ2-5; 7 bases map to TRBD1. Per the germline V gene, CDR1 is DFQATT and CDR2 is SNEGSKA (reference sequence). The V segment lost 5 bases and the J segment 4 bases; nucleotides outside the gene matches: 13. The CDR3 is made up of 15 amino acids. The DNA of the CDR3 is TGCAGTGCTTACCCGGACAGGCCAAGGCGAGAGACCCAGTACTTC. Its translation is CSAYPDRPRRETQYF.

This clonotype was recorded a few times. The chain recombines TRBV11-3 with TRBJ2-3; D gene ambiguous. V was cut by 1 base and J by 3 bases, with 5 bases left in between. The germline gives CDR1 SGHNT, CDR2 YENEEA. The CDR3 sequence is 13 residues long. CDR3 protein: CASSLGWTDTQYF. For the CDR3, the DNA is TGTGCCAGCAGCTTAGGCTGGACAGATACGCAGTATTTT.

The table lists this clonotype with a few counts. The V and J genes are TRBV20-1 and TRBJ1-2; D is uncertain. CDR3 length equals 16 residues. V lost 4 bases to trimming and J lost 1 base, with 19 bases between them. In germline, CDR1 is DFQATT, CDR2 SNEGSKA (reference sequence). CDR3 protein: CSANPPDQLFNYGYTF. The CDR3 nucleotides are TGCAGTGCTAACCCCCCGGACCAACTATTTAACTATGGCTACACCTTC.

This clonotype has just a few counts. This sequence joins TRBV15 and TRBJ2-2; D is perhaps TRBD1 (6 bases). The V gene's germline CDR1 is LNHNV and CDR2 YYDKDF (reference sequence). V was trimmed by 1 base and J by 7 bases, leaving 13 bases between them. This CDR3 has 15 residues. CDR3 nucleotide sequence: TGTGCCACCAGCAGAGTAGGGGGATGGGACGGGGAGCTGTTTTTT. Its protein product is CATSRVGGWDGELFF.

V is TRBV7-8 and J is TRBJ1-1; tentative D call: TRBD1 (6 bases). V lost 5 bases, J lost 11 bases, and 18 bases lay in between. Germline-derived CDR1 and CDR2 are SGHVS and FQNEAQ. The CDR3 loop spans 13 amino acids. For the CDR3, the DNA is TGTGCCAGCAGCCCCAGTGGGGGGGCTTCGGCTTTCTTT. Encoded protein: CASSPSGGASAFF.

CDR3 DNA: TGCAGTGCTAGAGGGCACAGGGGCTACGAGCAGTACTTC. It codes for CSARGHRGYEQYF. This chain connects TRBV20-1 to TRBJ2-7; 7 nucleotides match TRBD1. The germline V gene encodes CDR1 DFQATT and CDR2 SNEGSKA (reference sequence). CDR3 length: 13 residues. V trimming: 1 base; J trimming: 3 bases; junction bases outside the gene matches: 3.

This clonotype was counted once. A read error may account for a junction end that differs from germline. The chain's CDR3 is CVSSESSRTRIATEAFF. Here the CDR3 DNA reads TGTGTCAGCAGTGAATCCAGCCGGACAAGAATTGCCACTGAAGCTTTCTTT. The chain carries TRBV25-1 and TRBJ1-1; tentative D call: TRBD1 (5 bases). The CDR3 spans 17 residues. CDR1 is MGHDK and CDR2 is SYGVNS in the germline V gene.

The sample holds many counts of this clonotype. The chain carries TRBV5-1 and TRBJ2-7; D not resolved. CDR1 is SGHRS, CDR2 YFSETQ, per germline. This CDR3 spans 18 amino acids. V gave up 0 bases and J gave up 6 bases, with 25 bases separating them. In DNA, the CDR3 is TGCGCCAGCAGCTTGGAGGCGAACAGCCCGAGGTCACGGGTCGAGCAGTACTTC. Its protein is CASSLEANSPRSRVEQYF.

This clonotype has more than one count but fewer than ten. The chain is built from TRBV4-1 and TRBJ1-1; perhaps TRBD1 as D (6 bases). Trimming stripped 6 bases from V and 5 bases from J, with 19 bases between. Per the germline V gene, CDR1 is MGHRA and CDR2 is YSYEKL. The CDR3 is 15 residues long. For the CDR3, the DNA is TGCGCCAGCAGGCAAAGGGGGGGAAGTGTAACTGAAGCTTTCTTT. The encoded protein is CASRQRGGSVTEAFF.

This chain links TRBV6-5 with TRBJ2-5; no firm D call. V gave up 3 bases and J gave up 5 bases, with 13 bases separating them. Germline V gene data show CDR1 as MNHEY and CDR2 as SVGAGI. This CDR3 has 14 amino acids. Here the CDR3 reads CASSYSIGGETQYF. In DNA form, the CDR3 reads TGTGCCAGCAGTTATTCGATTGGTGGGGAGACCCAGTACTTC.

This sequence joins TRBV20-1 and TRBJ1-1; D may be TRBD1 (5 bases). This CDR3 contains 14 residues. Trimming cost V 3 bases and J 1 base, with 12 bases left between them. Germline V gene data show CDR1 as DFQATT and CDR2 as SNEGSKA (reference sequence). As DNA, the CDR3 is TGCAGTGCTAGCGCGGGACTCCAGAACACTGAAGCTTTCTTT. This translates into CSASAGLQNTEAFF.